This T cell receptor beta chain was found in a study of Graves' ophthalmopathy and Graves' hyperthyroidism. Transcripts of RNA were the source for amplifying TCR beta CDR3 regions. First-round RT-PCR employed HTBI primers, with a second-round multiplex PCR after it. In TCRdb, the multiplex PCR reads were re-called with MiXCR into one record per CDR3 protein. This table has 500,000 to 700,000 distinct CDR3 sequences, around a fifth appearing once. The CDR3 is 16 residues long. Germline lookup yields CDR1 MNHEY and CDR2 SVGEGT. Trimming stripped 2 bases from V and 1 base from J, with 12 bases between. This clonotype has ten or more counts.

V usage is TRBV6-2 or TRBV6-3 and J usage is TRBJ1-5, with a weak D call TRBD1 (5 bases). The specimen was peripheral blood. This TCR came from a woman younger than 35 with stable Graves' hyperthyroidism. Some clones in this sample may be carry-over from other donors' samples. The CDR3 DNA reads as TGTGCCAGCAGTTACCCGGCAGGGTCGAGCAATCAGCCCCAGCATTTT. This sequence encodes CASSYPAGSSNQPQHF.